This TCR beta chain was identified during a study of cytomegalovirus exposure and HLA in healthy donors. General study points: Rare TCR sequences dominated, though some public TCRs recurred in many donors.

Regarding this clone: The target antigen is unknown.

Germline lookup yields CDR1 SGHVS and CDR2 FNYEAQ. This CDR3 is built from 16 residues. Trimming removed 1 base from V and 5 bases from J, with 16 bases in between. Clones were sequenced by immunoSEQ multiplex PCR, and TCRdb holds only the in-frame ones, with some missing. The data show over 45,000 clones, approximately 92% seen once. This sequence was found in a man aged 18 to 30 in good health and CMV-seronegative. The chain combines TRBV7-6 with TRBJ2-3; possible D gene TRBD2, 5 bases. Sequences were obtained from PBMCs. CDR3 sequence: CASSLVQLGRGDTQYF. The CDR3 DNA reads TGTGCCAGCAGCTTAGTACAACTAGGTCGGGGAGATACGCAGTATTTT.